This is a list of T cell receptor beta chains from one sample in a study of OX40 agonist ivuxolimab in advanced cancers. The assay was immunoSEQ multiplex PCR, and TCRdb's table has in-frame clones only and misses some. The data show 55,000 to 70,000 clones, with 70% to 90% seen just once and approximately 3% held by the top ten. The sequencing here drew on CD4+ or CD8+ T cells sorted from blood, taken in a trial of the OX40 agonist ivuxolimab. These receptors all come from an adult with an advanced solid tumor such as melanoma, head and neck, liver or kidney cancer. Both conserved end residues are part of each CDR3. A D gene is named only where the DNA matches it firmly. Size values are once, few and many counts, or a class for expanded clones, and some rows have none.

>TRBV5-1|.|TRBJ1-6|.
TGCGCCAGCAGCTTGCGATGGAGAGAGGATTCACCCCTCCACTTT
CASSLRWREDSPLHF
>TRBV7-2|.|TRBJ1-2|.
TGTGCCAGCAGCCCTAAGGTGGGGGCGGGTGGCTACACCTTC
CASSPKVGAGGYTF
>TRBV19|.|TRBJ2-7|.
TGTGCCAGTAGTCCAGGACGGGGCCCGACACGACACGAGCAGTACTTC
CASSPGRGPTRHEQYF
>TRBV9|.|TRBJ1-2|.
TGTGCCAGCAGCGTAGACATCTCGGCTGGTGGCTACACCTTC
CASSVDISAGGYTF
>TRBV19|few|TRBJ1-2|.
TGTGCCAGTAGGGAGGCCCATGGGGGCAGCTATGGCTACACCTTC
CASREAHGGSYGYTF
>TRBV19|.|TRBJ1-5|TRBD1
TGTGCCAGTAGTAGGACAGGGGGTAGCAATCAGCCCCAGCATTTT
CASSRTGGSNQPQHF
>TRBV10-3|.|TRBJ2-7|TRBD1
TGTGCCATCAGCGGCCGACCGGGACAGGGTCCCATCGAGCAGTACTTC
CAISGRPGQGPIEQYF
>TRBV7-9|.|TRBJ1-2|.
TGTGCCAGCAGTCTGGGACAAGACGATTATGGCTACACCTTC
CASSLGQDDYGYTF
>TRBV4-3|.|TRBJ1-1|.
TGCGCCAGCAGCCAAGAGTTTAGGGAGGTTCCTGAAGCTTTCTTT
CASSQEFREVPEAFF
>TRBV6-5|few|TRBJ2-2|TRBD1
TGTGCCAGCAGCCCATGGACAGGGGTGGTCGGGGAGCTGTTTTTT
CASSPWTGVVGELFF
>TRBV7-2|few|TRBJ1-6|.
TGTGCCAGCAGCTTCGCCCGTGGGTCTTGGGATTCACCCCTCCACTTT
CASSFARGSWDSPLHF
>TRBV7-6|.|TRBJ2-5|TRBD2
TGTGCCAGCAGCTTAGCGTCTAGCGGAGAGACCCAGTACTTC
CASSLASSGETQYF
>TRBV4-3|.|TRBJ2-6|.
TGCGCCAGCAGCCTTGGGCAGGGGCCTGGGGCCAACGTCCTGACTTTC
CASSLGQGPGANVLTF
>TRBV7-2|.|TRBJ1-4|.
TGTGCCAGCAGCTTAGAGAGCTGGTCTGAAAAACTGTTTTTT
CASSLESWSEKLFF
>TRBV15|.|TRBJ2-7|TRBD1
TGTGCCACAGGACTCGGGACAGGCTCTACTTTCTTC
CATGLGTGSTFF
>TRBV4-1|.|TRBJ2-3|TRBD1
TGCGCCAGCAGCCACCAGGGGGACGGATACACAGATACGCAGTATTTT
CASSHQGDGYTDTQYF
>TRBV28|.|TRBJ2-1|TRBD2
TGTGCCAGCAGTTTATTTGCGGGGGGCTCCTACAATGAGCAGTTCTTC
CASSLFAGGSYNEQFF
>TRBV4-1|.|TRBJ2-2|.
TGCGCCAGCAGCCAAGGGGCAGGGGACGGCGGCGGGGAGCTGTTTTTT
CASSQGAGDGGGELFF
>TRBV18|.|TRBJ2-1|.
TGTGCCAGCTCCCACAGGGAGGGTACCTACAATGAGCAGTTCTTC
CASSHREGTYNEQFF
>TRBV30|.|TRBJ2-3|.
TGTGCCTGGCGGGCCGGGGGAATTACGCAGTATTTT
CAWRAGGITQYF
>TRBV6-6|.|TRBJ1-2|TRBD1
TGTGCCAGCAGTCCTCGACAGGGTACGGTCTATGGCTACACCTTC
CASSPRQGTVYGYTF
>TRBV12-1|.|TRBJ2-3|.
TGTGCCAGCAGCTTAAGCGGGGAGTCGGATACGCAGTATTTT
CASSLSGESDTQYF
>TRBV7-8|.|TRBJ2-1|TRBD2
TGTGCCAGCAGCCCGGGACTAGCGGGGGCCAACTCCTACAATGAGCAGTTCTTC
CASSPGLAGANSYNEQFF
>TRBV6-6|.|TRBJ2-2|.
TGTGCCTCAGGCCGAGACGGGGAGCTGTTTTTT
CASGRDGELFF
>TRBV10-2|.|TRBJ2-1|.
TGCGCCAGCAGACCACATGTGGACTCCTCATCGGTCAATGAGCAGTTCTTC
CASRPHVDSSSVNEQFF
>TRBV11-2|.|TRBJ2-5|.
TGTGCCAGCAGCCCCGGGGGCGGGGAGACCCAGTACTTC
CASSPGGGETQYF
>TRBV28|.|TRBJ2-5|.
TGTGCCAGCAGTTGGAGGGTCCAAGAGACCCAGTACTTC
CASSWRVQETQYF
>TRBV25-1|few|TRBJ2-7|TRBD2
TGTGCCAGCAGTGAATCCAGCGGGAGCTACGAGCAGTACTTC
CASSESSGSYEQYF
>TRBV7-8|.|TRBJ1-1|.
TGTGCCAGCAGCAGAACCGGGACCCTTAACACTGAAGCTTTCTTT
CASSRTGTLNTEAFF
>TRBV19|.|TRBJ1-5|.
TGTGCCAGTAGTATTTTTGCTGGGGGTCAGGGCAATCAGCCCCAGCATTTT
CASSIFAGGQGNQPQHF
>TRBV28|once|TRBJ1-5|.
TGTGCCAGCAGTTTTGTTGGCGTCTCCAATCAGCCCCAGCATTTT
CASSFVGVSNQPQHF
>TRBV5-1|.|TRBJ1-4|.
TGCGCCAGCAGCTTACAGGGCGATGATGAAAAACTGTTTTTT
CASSLQGDDEKLFF
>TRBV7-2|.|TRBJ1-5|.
TGTGCCAGCAGCTTCCCCCTCCAGGCCAGGGTAAGCAATCAGCCCCAGCATTTT
CASSFPLQARVSNQPQHF
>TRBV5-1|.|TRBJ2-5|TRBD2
TGCGCCAGCAGCTTTCCCTCGGGGGGGCAGGAGACCCAGTACTTC
CASSFPSGGQETQYF
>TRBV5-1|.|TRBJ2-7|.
TGCGCCAGCAGCTCCAGGGAAGACGAGCAGTACTTC
CASSSREDEQYF
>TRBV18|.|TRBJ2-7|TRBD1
TGTGCCAGCGCGACAGGGGAGGCCTACGAGCAGTACTTC
CASATGEAYEQYF
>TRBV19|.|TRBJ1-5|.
TGTGCCAGTACGGGGTCGGGAACAATAAATCAGCCCCAGCATTTT
CASTGSGTINQPQHF
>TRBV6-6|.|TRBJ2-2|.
TGTGCCAGCACCCTAAAAGGGGGGCCCCACACCGGGGAGCTGTTTTTT
CASTLKGGPHTGELFF
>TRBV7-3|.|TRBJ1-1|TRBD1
TGTGCCAGCAGCTTACAGGGGGTGGAATTGGGGACTGAAGCTTTCTTT
CASSLQGVELGTEAFF
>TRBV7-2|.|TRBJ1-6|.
TGTGCCAGCACCCCCAGGGGCCATTCACCCCTCCACTTT
CASTPRGHSPLHF
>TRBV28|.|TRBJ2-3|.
TGTGCCAGCAGTTCCACAGATACGCAGTATTTT
CASSSTDTQYF